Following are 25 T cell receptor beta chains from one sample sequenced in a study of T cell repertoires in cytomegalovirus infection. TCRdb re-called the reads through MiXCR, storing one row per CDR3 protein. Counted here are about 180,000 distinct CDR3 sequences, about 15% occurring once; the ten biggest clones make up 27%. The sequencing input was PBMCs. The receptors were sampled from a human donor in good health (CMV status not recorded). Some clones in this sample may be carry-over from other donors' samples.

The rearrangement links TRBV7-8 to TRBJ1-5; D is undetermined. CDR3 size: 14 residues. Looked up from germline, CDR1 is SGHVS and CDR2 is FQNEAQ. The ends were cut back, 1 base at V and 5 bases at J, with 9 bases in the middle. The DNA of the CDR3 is TGTGCCAGCAGCTTAGGAGGGATAGATCAGCCCCAGCATTTT. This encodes CASSLGGIDQPQHF.

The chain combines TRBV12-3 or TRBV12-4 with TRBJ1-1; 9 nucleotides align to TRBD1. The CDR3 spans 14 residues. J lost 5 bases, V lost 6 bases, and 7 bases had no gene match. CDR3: CASRTGQGKTEAFF. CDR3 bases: TGTGCCAGCAGGACAGGACAGGGGAAGACTGAAGCTTTCTTT.

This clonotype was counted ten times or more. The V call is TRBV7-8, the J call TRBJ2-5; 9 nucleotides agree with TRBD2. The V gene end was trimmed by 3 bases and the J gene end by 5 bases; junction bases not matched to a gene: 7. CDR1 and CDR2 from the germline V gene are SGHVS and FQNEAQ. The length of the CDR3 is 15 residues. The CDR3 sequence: CASSFRGGVRETQYF. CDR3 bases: TGTGCCAGCAGCTTTCGCGGGGGGGTACGGGAGACCCAGTACTTC.

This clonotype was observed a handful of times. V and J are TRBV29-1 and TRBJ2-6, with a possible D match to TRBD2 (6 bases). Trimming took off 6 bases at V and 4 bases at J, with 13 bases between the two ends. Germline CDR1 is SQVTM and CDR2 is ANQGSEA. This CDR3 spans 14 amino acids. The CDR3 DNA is TGCAGCGTCCGTGCGGGAACCGGGGCCAACGTCCTGACTTTC. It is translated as CSVRAGTGANVLTF.

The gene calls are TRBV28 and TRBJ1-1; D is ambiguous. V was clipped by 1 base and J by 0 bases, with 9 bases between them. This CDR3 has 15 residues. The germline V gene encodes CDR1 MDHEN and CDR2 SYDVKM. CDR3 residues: CASSLLAEMNTEAFF. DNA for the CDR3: TGTGCCAGCAGTTTATTGGCGGAGATGAACACTGAAGCTTTCTTT.

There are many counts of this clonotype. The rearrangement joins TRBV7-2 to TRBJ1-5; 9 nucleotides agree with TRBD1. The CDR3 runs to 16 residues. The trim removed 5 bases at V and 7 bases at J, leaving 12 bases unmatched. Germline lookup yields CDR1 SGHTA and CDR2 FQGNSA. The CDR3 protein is CASSPRQGDLPQPQHF. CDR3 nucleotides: TGTGCCAGCAGCCCCAGACAGGGGGACCTGCCCCAGCCCCAGCATTTT. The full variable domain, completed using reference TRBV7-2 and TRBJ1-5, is GAGVSQSPSNKVTEKGKDVELRCDPISGHTALYWYRQSLGQGLEFLIYFQGNSAPDKSGLPSDRFSAERTGGSVSTLTIQRTQQEDSAVYLCASSPRQGDLPQPQHFGDGTRLSIL.

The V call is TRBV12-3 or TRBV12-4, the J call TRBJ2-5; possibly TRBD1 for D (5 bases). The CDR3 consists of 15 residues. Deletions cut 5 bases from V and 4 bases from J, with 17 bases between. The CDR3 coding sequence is TGTGCCAGCAGTCTATTCGCCGACAGAGGAGAGACCCAGTACTTC. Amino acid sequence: CASSLFADRGETQYF.

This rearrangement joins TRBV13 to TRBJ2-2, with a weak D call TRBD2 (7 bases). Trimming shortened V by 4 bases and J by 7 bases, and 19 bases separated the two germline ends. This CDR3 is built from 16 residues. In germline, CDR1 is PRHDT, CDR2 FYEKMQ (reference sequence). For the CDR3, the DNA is TGTGCCAGCAGCTCCGGTAGGGGGAGGGCCGACGGGGAGCTGTTTTTT. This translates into CASSSGRGRADGELFF.

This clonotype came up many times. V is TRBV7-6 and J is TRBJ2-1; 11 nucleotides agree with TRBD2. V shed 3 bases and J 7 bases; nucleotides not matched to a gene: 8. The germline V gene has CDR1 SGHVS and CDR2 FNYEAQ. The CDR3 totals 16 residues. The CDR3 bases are TGTGCCAGCAGCTTTCAGACTAGCGGGACGTTAAATGAGCAGTTCTTC. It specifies CASSFQTSGTLNEQFF. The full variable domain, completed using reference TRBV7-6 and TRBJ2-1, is GAGVSQSPRYKVTKRGQDVALRCDPISGHVSLYWYRQALGQGPEFLTYFNYEAQQDKSGLPNDRFSAERPEGSISTLTIQRTEQRDSAMYRCASSFQTSGTLNEQFFGPGTRLTVL.

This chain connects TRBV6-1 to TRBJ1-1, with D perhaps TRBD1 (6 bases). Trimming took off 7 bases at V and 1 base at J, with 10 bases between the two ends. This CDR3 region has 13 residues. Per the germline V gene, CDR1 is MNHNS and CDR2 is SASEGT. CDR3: CASNRGQNTEAFF. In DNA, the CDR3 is TGTGCCAGCAACCGGGGACAGAACACTGAAGCTTTCTTT.

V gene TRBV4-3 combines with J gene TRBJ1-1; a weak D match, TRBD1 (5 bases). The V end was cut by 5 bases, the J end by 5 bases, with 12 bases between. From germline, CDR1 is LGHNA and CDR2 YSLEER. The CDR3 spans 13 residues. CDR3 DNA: TGCGCCAGCAGCAGGGGCCCGAGGACTGAAGCTTTCTTT. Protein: CASSRGPRTEAFF.

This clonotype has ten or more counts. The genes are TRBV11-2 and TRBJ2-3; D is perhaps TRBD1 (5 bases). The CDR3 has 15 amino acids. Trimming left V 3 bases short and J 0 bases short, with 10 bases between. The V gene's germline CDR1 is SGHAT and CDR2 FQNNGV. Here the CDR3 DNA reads TGTGCCAGCAGCTTCAGGGCCCCGAGCACAGATACGCAGTATTTT. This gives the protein CASSFRAPSTDTQYF.

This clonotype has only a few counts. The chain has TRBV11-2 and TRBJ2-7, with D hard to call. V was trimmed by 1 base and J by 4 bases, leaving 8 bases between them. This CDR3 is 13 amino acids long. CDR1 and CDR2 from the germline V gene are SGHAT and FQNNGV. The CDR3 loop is CASSLVRQYEQYF. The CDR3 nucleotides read TGTGCCAGCAGCTTAGTACGGCAATACGAGCAGTACTTC.

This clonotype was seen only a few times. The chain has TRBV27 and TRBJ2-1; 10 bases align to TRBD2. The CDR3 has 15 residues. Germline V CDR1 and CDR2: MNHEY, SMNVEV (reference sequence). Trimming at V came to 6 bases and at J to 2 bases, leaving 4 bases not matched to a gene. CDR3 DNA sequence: TGTGCCAGCAGCGACGGACTAGCGGCCTACAATGAGCAGTTCTTC. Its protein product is CASSDGLAAYNEQFF.

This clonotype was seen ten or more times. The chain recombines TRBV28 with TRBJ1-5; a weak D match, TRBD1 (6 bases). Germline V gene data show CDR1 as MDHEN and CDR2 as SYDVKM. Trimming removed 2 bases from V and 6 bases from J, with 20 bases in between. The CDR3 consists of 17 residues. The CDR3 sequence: CASSLDSGAPGSQPQHF. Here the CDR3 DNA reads TGTGCCAGCAGTTTAGATTCAGGGGCCCCGGGCAGTCAGCCCCAGCATTTT.

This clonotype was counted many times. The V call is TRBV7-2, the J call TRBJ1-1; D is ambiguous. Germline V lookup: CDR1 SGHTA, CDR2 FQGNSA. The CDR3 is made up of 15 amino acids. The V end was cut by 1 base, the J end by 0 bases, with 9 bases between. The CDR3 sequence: CASSLDDGMNTEAFF. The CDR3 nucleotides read TGTGCCAGCAGCTTAGACGACGGAATGAACACTGAAGCTTTCTTT.

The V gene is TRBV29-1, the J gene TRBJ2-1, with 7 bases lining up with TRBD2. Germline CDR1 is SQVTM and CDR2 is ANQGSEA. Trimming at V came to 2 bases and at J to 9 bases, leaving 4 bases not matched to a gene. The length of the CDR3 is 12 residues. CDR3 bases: TGCAGCGTTGAACCGGGGGGAAGTGAGCAGTTCTTC. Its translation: CSVEPGGSEQFF.

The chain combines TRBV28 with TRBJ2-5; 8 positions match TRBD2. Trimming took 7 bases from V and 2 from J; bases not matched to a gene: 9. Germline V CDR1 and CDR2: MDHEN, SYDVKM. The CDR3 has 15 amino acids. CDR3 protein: CASIGLASFQETQYF. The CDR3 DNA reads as TGTGCCAGCATCGGACTAGCCTCATTTCAAGAGACCCAGTACTTC.

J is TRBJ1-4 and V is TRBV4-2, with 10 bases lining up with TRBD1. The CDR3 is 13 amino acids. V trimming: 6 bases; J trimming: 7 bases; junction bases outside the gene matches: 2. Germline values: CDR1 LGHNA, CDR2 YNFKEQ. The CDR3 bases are TGTGCCAGCAGTCGGGACAGGGGTGAAAAACTGTTTTTT. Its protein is CASSRDRGEKLFF.

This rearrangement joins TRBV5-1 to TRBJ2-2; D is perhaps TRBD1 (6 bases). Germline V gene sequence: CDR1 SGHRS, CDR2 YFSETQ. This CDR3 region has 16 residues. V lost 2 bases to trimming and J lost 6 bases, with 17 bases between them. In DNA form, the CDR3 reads TGCGCCAGCAGCTTTCAGGGGACGTCAACCGCCGGGGAGCTGTTTTTT. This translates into CASSFQGTSTAGELFF. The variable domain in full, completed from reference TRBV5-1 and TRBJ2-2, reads KAGVTQTPRYLIKTRGQQVTLSCSPISGHRSVSWYQQTPGQGLQFLFEYFSETQRNKGNFPGRFSGRQFSNSRSEMNVSTLELGDSALYLCASSFQGTSTAGELFFGEGSRLTVL.

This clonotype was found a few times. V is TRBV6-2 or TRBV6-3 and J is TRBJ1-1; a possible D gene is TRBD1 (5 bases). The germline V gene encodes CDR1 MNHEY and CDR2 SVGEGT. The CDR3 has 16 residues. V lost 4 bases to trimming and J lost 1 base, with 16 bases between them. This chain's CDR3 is CASSFGAAPPNTEAFF. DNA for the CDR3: TGTGCCAGCAGTTTTGGGGCGGCACCCCCGAACACTGAAGCTTTCTTT.

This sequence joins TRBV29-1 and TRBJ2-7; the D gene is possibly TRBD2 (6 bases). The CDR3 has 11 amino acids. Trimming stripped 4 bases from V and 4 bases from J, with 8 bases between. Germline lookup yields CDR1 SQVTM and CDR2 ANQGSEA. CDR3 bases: TGCAGCGTTGGGCGGGAATACGAGCAGTACTTC. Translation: CSVGREYEQYF.

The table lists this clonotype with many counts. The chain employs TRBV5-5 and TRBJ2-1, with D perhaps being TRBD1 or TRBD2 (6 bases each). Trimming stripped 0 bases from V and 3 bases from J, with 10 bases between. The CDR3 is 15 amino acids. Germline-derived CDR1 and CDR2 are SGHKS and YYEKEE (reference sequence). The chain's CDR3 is CASSLVGGFYNEQFF. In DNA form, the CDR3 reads TGTGCCAGCAGCTTGGTGGGGGGCTTCTACAATGAGCAGTTCTTC.

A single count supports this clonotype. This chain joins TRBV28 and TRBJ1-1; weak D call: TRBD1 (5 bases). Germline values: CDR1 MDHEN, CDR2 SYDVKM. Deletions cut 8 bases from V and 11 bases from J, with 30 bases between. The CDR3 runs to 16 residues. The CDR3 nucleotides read TGTGCCAGCGATATCGGCGCTGGGGCAGGGAGACCTTACGCTTTCTTT. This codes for CASDIGAGAGRPYAFF.

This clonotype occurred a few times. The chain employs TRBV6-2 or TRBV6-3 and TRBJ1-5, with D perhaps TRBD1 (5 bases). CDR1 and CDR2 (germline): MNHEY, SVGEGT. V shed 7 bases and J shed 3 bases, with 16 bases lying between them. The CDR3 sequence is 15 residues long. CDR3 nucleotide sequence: TGTGCCAGCACCCCGGCGGGGGTTAACAATCAGCCCCAGCATTTT. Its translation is CASTPAGVNNQPQHF.